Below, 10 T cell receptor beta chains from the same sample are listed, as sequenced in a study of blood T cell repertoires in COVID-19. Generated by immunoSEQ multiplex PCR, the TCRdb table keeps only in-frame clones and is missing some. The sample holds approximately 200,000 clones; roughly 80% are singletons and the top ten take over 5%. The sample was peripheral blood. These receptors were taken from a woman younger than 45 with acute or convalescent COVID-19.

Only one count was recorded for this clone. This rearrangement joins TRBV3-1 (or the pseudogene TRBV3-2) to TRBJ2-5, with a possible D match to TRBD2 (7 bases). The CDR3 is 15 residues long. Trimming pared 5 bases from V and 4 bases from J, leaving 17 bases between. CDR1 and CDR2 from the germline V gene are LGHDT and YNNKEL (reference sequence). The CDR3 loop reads CASSRGGAGRETQYF. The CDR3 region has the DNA TGTGCCAGCAGCAGAGGGGGGGCGGGGCGAGAGACCCAGTACTTC.

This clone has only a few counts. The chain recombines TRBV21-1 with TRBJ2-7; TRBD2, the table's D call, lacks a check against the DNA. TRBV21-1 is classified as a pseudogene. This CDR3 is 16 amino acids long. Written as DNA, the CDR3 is TGTGCCAGCAGCAAATGGGCGGGGGAGGGACCCTACGAGCAGTACTTC. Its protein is CASSKWAGEGPYEQYF.

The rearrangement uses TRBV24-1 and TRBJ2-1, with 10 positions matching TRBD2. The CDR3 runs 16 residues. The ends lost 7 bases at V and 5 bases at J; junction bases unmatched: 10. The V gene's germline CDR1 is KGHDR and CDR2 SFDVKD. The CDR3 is CATSRGAGGRDNEQFF. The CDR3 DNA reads TGTGCCACCAGCCGGGGAGCGGGAGGGCGCGACAATGAGCAGTTCTTC.

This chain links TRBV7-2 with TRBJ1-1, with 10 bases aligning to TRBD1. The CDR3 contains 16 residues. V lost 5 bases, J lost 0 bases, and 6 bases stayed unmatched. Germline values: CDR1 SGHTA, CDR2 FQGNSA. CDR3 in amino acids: CASSQGTGAMNTEAFF. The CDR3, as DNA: TGTGCCAGCAGCCAGGGGACAGGGGCAATGAACACTGAAGCTTTCTTT.

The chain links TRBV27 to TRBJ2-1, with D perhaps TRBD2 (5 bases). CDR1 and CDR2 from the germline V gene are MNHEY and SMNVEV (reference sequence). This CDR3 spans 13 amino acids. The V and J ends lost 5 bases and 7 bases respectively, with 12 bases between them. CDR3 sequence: CASSPTAENEQFF. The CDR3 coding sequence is TGTGCCAGCAGTCCAACAGCGGAGAATGAGCAGTTCTTC.

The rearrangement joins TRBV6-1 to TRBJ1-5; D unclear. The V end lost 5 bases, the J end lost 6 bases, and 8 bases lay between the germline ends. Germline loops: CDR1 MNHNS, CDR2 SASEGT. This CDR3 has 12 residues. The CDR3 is CASSFLSQPQHF. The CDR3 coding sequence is TGTGCCAGCAGTTTCCTATCTCAGCCCCAGCATTTT.

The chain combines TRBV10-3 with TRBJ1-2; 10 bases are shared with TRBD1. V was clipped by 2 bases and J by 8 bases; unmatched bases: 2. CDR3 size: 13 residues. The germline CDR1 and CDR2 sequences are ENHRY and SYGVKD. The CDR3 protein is CAISEGQGEGYTF. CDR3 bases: TGTGCCATCAGTGAGGGACAGGGGGAGGGCTACACCTTC.

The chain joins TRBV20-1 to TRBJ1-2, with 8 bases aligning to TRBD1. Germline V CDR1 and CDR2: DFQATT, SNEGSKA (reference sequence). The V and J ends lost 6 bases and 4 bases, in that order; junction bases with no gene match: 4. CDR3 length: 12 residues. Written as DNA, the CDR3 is TGCAGTGCCAGTGGGACAGGCTATGGCTACACCTTC. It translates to CSASGTGYGYTF.

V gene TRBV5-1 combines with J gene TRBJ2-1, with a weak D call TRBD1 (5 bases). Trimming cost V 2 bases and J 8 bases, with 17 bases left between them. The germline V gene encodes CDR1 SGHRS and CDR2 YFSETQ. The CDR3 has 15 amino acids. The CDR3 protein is CASSLRQGRFDEQFF. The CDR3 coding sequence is TGCGCCAGCAGCTTAAGGCAGGGAAGGTTCGATGAGCAGTTCTTC. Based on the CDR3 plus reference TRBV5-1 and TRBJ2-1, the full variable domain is KAGVTQTPRYLIKTRGQQVTLSCSPISGHRSVSWYQQTPGQGLQFLFEYFSETQRNKGNFPGRFSGRQFSNSRSEMNVSTLELGDSALYLCASSLRQGRFDEQFFGPGTRLTVL.

The CDR3 is CASSPGTDTQYF. CDR3 in DNA: TGTGCCAGCAGCCCAGGCACAGATACGCAGTATTTT. V is TRBV11-3 and J is TRBJ2-3; D ambiguous. Trimming stripped 5 bases from V and 1 base from J, with 4 bases between. CDR3 length: 12 amino acids. CDR1 and CDR2 (germline): SGHNT, YENEEA.